The rows below give T cell receptor beta chains drawn from one sample of a study of response to subunit inactivated influenza vaccine. From the RT-PCR reads, TCRdb called clonotypes with MiXCR, one entry per CDR3 protein. The sample carries hundreds of thousands of distinct CDR3 sequences, 15% to 19% recorded once. Sequences were derived from PBMCs from blood, sampled less than 13 days after vaccination. The receptors were gathered from a man between 45 and 60 years old who received an inactivated influenza vaccine. CDR3s include the opening cysteine and the closing phenylalanine or tryptophan. Fields, in order: J gene, CDR3 length, D gene, V gene, clone size, CDR3 DNA, CDR3 protein. The D gene is left open where the match is weak. Rows give clone size only sometimes, using once, few, many, or a class for an expanded clone.

j_gene: TRBJ1-1
len: 16
d_gene: NA
v_gene: TRBV18
abundance: NA
CDR3nt: TGTGCCAGCTCACCACCGGGGACAAAGATGAACACTGAAGCTTTCTTT
CDR3aa: CASSPPGTKMNTEAFF

j_gene: TRBJ2-1
len: 15
d_gene: NA
v_gene: TRBV20-1
abundance: NA
CDR3nt: TGCAGTGCCCCGGCCGGAAGTGCGGCCTACAATGAGCAGTTCTTC
CDR3aa: CSAPAGSAAYNEQFF

j_gene: TRBJ1-1
len: 12
d_gene: NA
v_gene: TRBV6-5
abundance: many
CDR3nt: TGTGCCAGCAGGGGTGGGCTGACTGAAGCTTTCTTT
CDR3aa: CASRGGLTEAFF

j_gene: TRBJ1-5
len: 15
d_gene: NA
v_gene: TRBV12-3/TRBV12-4
abundance: few
CDR3nt: TGTGCCAGCAGCTCCGGACAAATGAGCAATCAGCCCCAGCATTTT
CDR3aa: CASSSGQMSNQPQHF

j_gene: TRBJ1-2
len: 14
d_gene: NA
v_gene: TRBV12-3/TRBV12-4
abundance: few
CDR3nt: TGTGCCAGCAGTTTCAGAGGGAACGAAAATGGCTACACCTTC
CDR3aa: CASSFRGNENGYTF

j_gene: TRBJ2-3
len: 12
d_gene: NA
v_gene: TRBV6-1
abundance: NA
CDR3nt: TGTGCCACCCAGAGAAACACAGATACGCAGTATTTT
CDR3aa: CATQRNTDTQYF

j_gene: TRBJ2-1
len: 13
d_gene: TRBD2
v_gene: TRBV30
abundance: NA
CDR3nt: TGTGCCTGGATTAGGACTAGCGGGATGGGGCAGTTCTTC
CDR3aa: CAWIRTSGMGQFF

j_gene: TRBJ1-5
len: 14
d_gene: TRBD1
v_gene: TRBV20-1
abundance: few
CDR3nt: TGCAGTGCTAGAGACGGACAGGGAGGTCAGCCCCAGCATTTT
CDR3aa: CSARDGQGGQPQHF

j_gene: TRBJ1-1
len: 15
d_gene: NA
v_gene: TRBV28
abundance: NA
CDR3nt: TGTGCCAGCAGAGAAAGGACAAACCGGGACACTGAAGCTTTCTTT
CDR3aa: CASRERTNRDTEAFF

j_gene: TRBJ1-4
len: 15
d_gene: NA
v_gene: TRBV7-9
abundance: NA
CDR3nt: TGTGCCAGCAGCCCCAGAATTGCAACTAATGAAAAACTGTTTTTT
CDR3aa: CASSPRIATNEKLFF

j_gene: TRBJ2-1
len: 16
d_gene: TRBD2
v_gene: TRBV18
abundance: NA
CDR3nt: TGTGCCAGCTCACTGACTAGCGGGGGGAAGAGCAATGAGCAGTTCTTC
CDR3aa: CASSLTSGGKSNEQFF

j_gene: TRBJ2-1
len: 14
d_gene: TRBD2
v_gene: TRBV15
abundance: NA
CDR3nt: TGTGCCACCAGACGGCGGGGGGAGCACAATGAGCAGTTCTTC
CDR3aa: CATRRRGEHNEQFF

j_gene: TRBJ2-1
len: 12
d_gene: NA
v_gene: TRBV7-3
abundance: NA
CDR3nt: TGTGCCAGCAGCTTAAACCGGGGTGAGCAGTTCTTC
CDR3aa: CASSLNRGEQFF

j_gene: TRBJ2-5
len: 14
d_gene: NA
v_gene: TRBV7-8
abundance: NA
CDR3nt: TGTGCCAGCAGCCCGGGGATCCGTCGAGAGACCCAGTACTTC
CDR3aa: CASSPGIRRETQYF

j_gene: TRBJ2-5
len: 15
d_gene: TRBD2
v_gene: TRBV12-3/TRBV12-4
abundance: few
CDR3nt: TGTGCCAGCAGTTCGGCTAGCGGGACGCGAGAGACCCAGTACTTC
CDR3aa: CASSSASGTRETQYF

j_gene: TRBJ1-3
len: 12
d_gene: NA
v_gene: TRBV6-5
abundance: NA
CDR3nt: TGTGCCAGCAGTACCTCTGGAAACACCCTATATTTT
CDR3aa: CASSTSGNTLYF

j_gene: TRBJ2-1
len: 14
d_gene: TRBD2
v_gene: TRBV20-1
abundance: few
CDR3nt: TGCAGTGCTAGTAGCGGGAGGGGCAACAATGAGCAGTTCTTC
CDR3aa: CSASSGRGNNEQFF

j_gene: TRBJ2-2
len: 16
d_gene: NA
v_gene: TRBV2
abundance: many
CDR3nt: TGTGCCAGCAGTGCTCCCCGACTAGCGAACACCGGGGAGCTGTTTTTT
CDR3aa: CASSAPRLANTGELFF

j_gene: TRBJ2-7
len: 15
d_gene: TRBD1
v_gene: TRBV18
abundance: NA
CDR3nt: TGTGCCAGCTCACCAGGGACAGGATGGCCCGGCGAGCAGTACTTC
CDR3aa: CASSPGTGWPGEQYF

j_gene: TRBJ1-1
len: 15
d_gene: NA
v_gene: TRBV7-2
abundance: few
CDR3nt: TGTGCCAGCAGCACTCGCGGGGTCATGAACACTGAAGCTTTCTTT
CDR3aa: CASSTRGVMNTEAFF

j_gene: TRBJ1-1
len: 17
d_gene: NA
v_gene: TRBV20-1
abundance: few
CDR3nt: TGCAGTGCTAGAACCAGGCGACGACAGCCTTGGCACACTGAAGCTTTCTTT
CDR3aa: CSARTRRRQPWHTEAFF

j_gene: TRBJ2-5
len: 16
d_gene: NA
v_gene: TRBV7-9
abundance: NA
CDR3nt: TGTGCCAGCAGCCAGCCGGACGGCCTAACACAAGAGACCCAGTACTTC
CDR3aa: CASSQPDGLTQETQYF

j_gene: TRBJ2-1
len: 13
d_gene: NA
v_gene: TRBV29-1
abundance: few
CDR3nt: TGCAGCGTGGGTGAACGGGGATACAATGAGCAGTTCTTC
CDR3aa: CSVGERGYNEQFF

j_gene: TRBJ2-3
len: 19
d_gene: TRBD2
v_gene: TRBV5-1
abundance: NA
CDR3nt: TGCGCCAGCAGCTTCGTGGGTCCGGGACTAGCGGGACACACAGATACGCAGTATTTT
CDR3aa: CASSFVGPGLAGHTDTQYF

j_gene: TRBJ2-5
len: 11
d_gene: NA
v_gene: TRBV28
abundance: few
CDR3nt: TGTGGATCCGGCGGCCAAGAGACCCAGTACTTC
CDR3aa: CGSGGQETQYF

j_gene: TRBJ2-1
len: 17
d_gene: NA
v_gene: TRBV28
abundance: many
CDR3nt: TGTGCCAGCAGTGTCGCGGGTCGTAGGGGTTCCCTCAATGAGCAGTTCTTC
CDR3aa: CASSVAGRRGSLNEQFF

j_gene: TRBJ2-7
len: 15
d_gene: NA
v_gene: TRBV3-1
abundance: many
CDR3nt: TGTGCCAGCAGCCGCTCCGTGGGTGGAAGGGGCGAGCAGTACTTC
CDR3aa: CASSRSVGGRGEQYF

j_gene: TRBJ2-3
len: 16
d_gene: TRBD2
v_gene: TRBV6-2/TRBV6-3
abundance: few
CDR3nt: TGTGCCAGCAGTTATATCCCTAGCGGAACCACAGATACGCAGTATTTT
CDR3aa: CASSYIPSGTTDTQYF